This entry lists 18 T cell receptor beta chains sequenced from one sample in a study of blood T cell repertoires in COVID-19. Assay used: immunoSEQ multiplex PCR; TCRdb lists only in-frame clones, some missing. Altogether about 210,000 clones are present, approximately 85% being singletons, with the ten largest covering almost 5%. Input material: peripheral blood. Source of these receptors: a woman older than 75 with acute or convalescent COVID-19.

The chain uses TRBV7-3 and TRBJ2-3, with 8 nucleotides matching TRBD2. CDR3 length: 17 amino acids. The V and J ends lost 2 bases and 1 base, in that order; junction bases with no gene match: 8. Germline V CDR1 and CDR2: SGHTA, FQGTGA. The CDR3 loop reads CASSLQRAGVGTDTQYF. The CDR3 region has the DNA TGTGCCAGCAGCTTACAGCGAGCGGGAGTGGGCACAGATACGCAGTATTTT. The full variable domain, its missing parts supplied by reference TRBV7-3 and TRBJ2-3, is GAGVSQTPSNKVTEKGKYVELRCDPISGHTALYWYRQSLGQGPEFLIYFQGTGAADDSGLPNDRFFAVRPEGSVSTLKIQRTERGDSAVYLCASSLQRAGVGTDTQYFGPGTRLTVL.

V gene TRBV4-3 combines with J gene TRBJ1-2; TRBD1 might be the D (5 bases). V was trimmed by 4 bases and J by 1 base, leaving 16 bases between them. Germline lookup yields CDR1 LGHNA and CDR2 YSLEER. This CDR3 region has 16 residues. The CDR3 spells CASSLARTRLNYGYTF. The CDR3 DNA sequence: TGCGCCAGCAGCCTGGCCAGGACAAGACTTAACTATGGCTACACCTTC.

This chain uses TRBV3-1 (or the pseudogene TRBV3-2) with TRBJ2-7; D might be TRBD2 (6 bases). With 1 base removed from V and 4 bases from J, the gap between germline ends came to 14 bases. The CDR3 runs 15 residues. Germline V lookup: CDR1 LGHDT, CDR2 YNNKEL (reference sequence). CDR3 sequence reads: CASSQAPGSQYEQYF. The CDR3 DNA is TGTGCCAGCAGCCAAGCCCCCGGGAGCCAGTACGAGCAGTACTTC.

The chain has TRBV10-2 and TRBJ2-1; 10 nucleotides agree with TRBD2. V lost 3 bases, J lost 0 bases, and 2 bases stayed unmatched. The CDR3 runs to 16 residues. Germline V gives CDR1 WSHSY, CDR2 SAAADI. DNA of the CDR3: TGCGCCAGCAGTGATCCTAGCGGGGGCTCCTACAATGAGCAGTTCTTC. Amino acids: CASSDPSGGSYNEQFF.

The V gene is TRBV5-4, the J gene TRBJ2-1, with D perhaps matching TRBD2 (6 bases). The germline V and J ends were trimmed by 0 bases and 6 bases, with 13 bases remaining between them. The CDR3 extends over 15 amino acids. Germline V gives CDR1 SGHNT, CDR2 YYREEE (reference sequence). CDR3 coding DNA: TGTGCCAGCAGCTTGGCGGGAGTCCTAAGCAATGAGCAGTTCTTC. Residues: CASSLAGVLSNEQFF.

This clone has more than one count but fewer than ten. The chain couples TRBV5-1 to TRBJ2-6; D is unclear. V was pared by 4 bases and J by 0 bases, with 11 bases between. CDR3 length equals 16 residues. Germline V lookup: CDR1 SGHRS, CDR2 YFSETQ. CDR3 amino acids: CASSQDLSSGANVLTF. DNA of the CDR3: TGCGCCAGCAGCCAAGACTTGAGCTCTGGGGCCAACGTCCTGACTTTC.

The V call is TRBV11-2, the J call TRBJ1-2; D gene ambiguous. Deletions cut 5 bases from V and 7 bases from J, with 11 bases between. CDR1 and CDR2 from the germline V gene are SGHAT and FQNNGV. This CDR3 comprises 12 residues. In nucleotides, the CDR3 is TGTGCCAGCAGCGGCGCGGTCGGTGGCTACACCTTC. This codes for CASSGAVGGYTF.

The genes are TRBV6-5 and TRBJ2-7; possible D gene TRBD2, 6 bases. The CDR3 has 13 residues. V lost 6 bases and J lost 0, with 9 bases in between. CDR1 MNHEY and CDR2 SVGAGI come from the germline V gene. The CDR3 DNA reads as TGTGCCAGCAGGGAGGGCTTCTCCTACGAGCAGTACTTC. Its protein is CASREGFSYEQYF.

The V call is TRBV10-3, the J call TRBJ2-5, with 12 bases lining up with TRBD2. Germline CDR1 reads ENHRY; CDR2 reads SYGVKD. The CDR3 extends over 17 amino acids. Germline trimming cut 3 bases from V and 5 bases from J; bases unmatched to any gene: 10. This chain's CDR3 is CAISDPASGRAVETQYF. The CDR3, as DNA: TGTGCCATCAGTGATCCGGCTAGCGGGAGGGCCGTGGAGACCCAGTACTTC.

This chain links TRBV20-1 with TRBJ2-5; D may be TRBD2 (5 bases). Germline CDR1 DFQATT, CDR2 SNEGSKA (reference sequence). There are 17 residues in the CDR3. V dropped 3 bases and J dropped 5 bases, with 25 bases sitting between them. The DNA for the CDR3 is TGCAGTGCTAGTGGGTCCGCTTTCGGACTTAATGAGGAGACCCAGTACTTC. It encodes CSASGSAFGLNEETQYF.

This chain uses TRBV5-1 with TRBJ2-5; 8 bases are a match to TRBD2. The CDR3 consists of 15 residues. Germline CDR1 is SGHRS and CDR2 is YFSETQ. Unmatched junction bases numbered 12, after V lost 6 bases and J lost 5 bases. In nucleotides, the CDR3 is TGCGCCAGCACTCAAGAAGCGGGAGCCGGGGAGACCCAGTACTTC. It yields the protein CASTQEAGAGETQYF.

The chain has TRBV7-2 and TRBJ2-1; the match to TRBD2 covers 8 bases. The CDR3 covers 16 residues. V was clipped by 2 bases and J by 8 bases; unmatched bases: 11. CDR1 and CDR2 from the germline V gene are SGHTA and FQGNSA. For the CDR3, the DNA is TGTGCCAGCAGCTTAACAGGACTAGCTGGAAGGGATGAGCAGTTCTTC. Protein product: CASSLTGLAGRDEQFF.

The CDR3 sequence: CATSRDRVLGGPQHF. CDR3 DNA: TGTGCCACCAGCAGAGATCGGGTTCTAGGCGGGCCCCAGCATTTT. The V gene is TRBV15, the J gene TRBJ1-5, with D unresolved. The V gene's germline CDR1 is LNHNV and CDR2 YYDKDF (reference sequence). This CDR3 contains 15 residues. The V gene lost 0 bases and the J gene lost 9 bases, with 15 bases spanning the gap. Supplemented by reference TRBV15 and TRBJ1-5, the full variable domain reads DAMVIQNPRYQVTQFGKPVTLSCSQTLNHNVMYWYQQKSSQAPKLLFHYYDKDFNNEADTPDNFQSRRPNTSFCFLDIRSPGLGDTAMYLCATSRDRVLGGPQHFGDGTRLSIL.

The genes are TRBV11-3 and TRBJ2-2; 12 bases map to TRBD2. Germline V gives CDR1 SGHNT, CDR2 YENEEA. The CDR3 consists of 18 residues. The V and J ends lost 5 bases and 5 bases, in that order; junction bases with no gene match: 12. CDR3 bases: TGTGCCAGCAGCCCGCAGACCCTAGCGGGAGGGCGGACCGGGGAGCTGTTTTTT. It yields the protein CASSPQTLAGGRTGELFF.

By its share, this clone is medium-sized. V is TRBV5-1 and J is TRBJ2-7, with D tentatively TRBD2 (6 bases). Germline V CDR1 and CDR2: SGHRS, YFSETQ. The CDR3 sequence is 14 residues long. Trimming shortened V by 5 bases and J by 0 bases, and 12 bases separated the two germline ends. Written as DNA, the CDR3 is TGCGCCAGCAGGTCCGGGGACTCCTCCTACGAGCAGTACTTC. It encodes CASRSGDSSYEQYF.

The chain employs TRBV5-8 and TRBJ2-3, with 11 bases identical to TRBD2. CDR1 is SGHTS and CDR2 is YDEGEE in the germline V gene. The V and J ends lost 4 bases and 2 bases, in that order; junction bases with no gene match: 6. CDR3 size: 16 residues. This chain's CDR3 is CASSPGTSGLTDTQYF. CDR3 nucleotides: TGTGCCAGCAGCCCCGGGACTAGCGGACTCACAGATACGCAGTATTTT.

In this sample, this clone turned up once. This sequence joins TRBV7-6 and TRBJ2-7; 7 bases agree with TRBD2. With V trimmed by 8 bases and J by 6 bases, 10 bases remained unmatched. The CDR3 consists of 13 residues. Germline CDR1 reads SGHVS; CDR2 reads FNYEAQ. The CDR3 DNA follows: TGTGCCAGCGCAGGACTAGAAGTTACCGAGCAGTACTTC. This encodes CASAGLEVTEQYF.

This clone occurred a few times. The gene calls are TRBV7-9 and TRBJ2-7; a possible D gene is TRBD1 (5 bases). The CDR3 runs to 14 residues. Germline CDR1 reads SEHNR; CDR2 reads FQNEAQ (reference sequence). V lost 4 bases and J lost 0, with 10 bases in between. In nucleotides, the CDR3 is TGTGCCAGCAGCTCCGACAGTTACTCCTACGAGCAGTACTTC. Translation: CASSSDSYSYEQYF.